The clone carrying this T cell receptor beta chain was seen a single time. In the authors' workflow: Amplification of reference gene primers was used by the study to estimate nucleated cell counts. TCRdb's table, derived via immunoSEQ multiplex PCR, lists solely in-frame clones and lacks some. From that table come the V and J calls and clone size; the DNA was used to work out D and trimming. This repertoire shows roughly 220,000 clones, around 84% found once; its top ten account for 2.9%. The data derive from a study of blood T cell repertoires in COVID-19. Study background: Material from acute and convalescent COVID-19 was sourced from the United States, Italy and Spain. Sources were T cells, B-cell-depleted T cells, or PBMCs; the material itself was cDNA or gDNA.

Germline V lookup: CDR1 SGHTA, CDR2 FQGNSA. This CDR3 contains 16 residues. V lost 5 bases and J 4 bases, leaving 17 bases between the germline ends. The sequencing input was peripheral blood. The V gene is TRBV7-2, the J gene TRBJ2-2, with D perhaps matching TRBD1 (7 bases). The sequence was collected from a man aged 50-60 years who had recovered from COVID-19. CDR3 sequence reads: CASSPWRGRTTGELFF. The CDR3 nucleotides read TGTGCCAGCAGCCCCTGGAGGGGGCGGACCACCGGGGAGCTGTTTTTT.